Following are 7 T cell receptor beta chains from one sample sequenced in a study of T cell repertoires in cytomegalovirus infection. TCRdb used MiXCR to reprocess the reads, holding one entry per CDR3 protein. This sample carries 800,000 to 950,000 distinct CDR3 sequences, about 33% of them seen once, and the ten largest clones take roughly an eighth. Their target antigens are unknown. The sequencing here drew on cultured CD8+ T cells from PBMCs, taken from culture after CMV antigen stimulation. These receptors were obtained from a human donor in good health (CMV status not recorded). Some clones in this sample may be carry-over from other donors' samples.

The CDR3 nucleotides read TGCGCCAGCGGCGAAGGCCAGGGGTCAAGTACGAATGAAAAACTGTTTTTT. It codes for CASGEGQGSSTNEKLFF. The rearrangement joins TRBV4-1 to TRBJ1-4; possible D gene TRBD1, 6 bases. Germline V CDR1 and CDR2: MGHRA, YSYEKL. V shed 8 bases and J shed 5 bases, with 24 bases lying between them. CDR3 length equals 17 residues.

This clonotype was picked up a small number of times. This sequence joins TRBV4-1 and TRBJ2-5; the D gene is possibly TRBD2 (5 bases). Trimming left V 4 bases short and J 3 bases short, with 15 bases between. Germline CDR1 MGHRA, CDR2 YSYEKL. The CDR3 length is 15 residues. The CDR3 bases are TGCGCCAGCAGCCGTCAGAGATCCGGGGAAGAGACCCAGTACTTC. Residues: CASSRQRSGEETQYF.

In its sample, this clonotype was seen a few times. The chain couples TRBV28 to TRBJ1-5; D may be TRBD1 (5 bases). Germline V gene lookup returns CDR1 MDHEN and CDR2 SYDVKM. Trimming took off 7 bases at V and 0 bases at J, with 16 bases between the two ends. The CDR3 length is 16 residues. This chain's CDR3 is CASTAGTPYSNQPQHF. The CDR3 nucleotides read TGTGCCAGCACCGCAGGGACCCCTTATAGCAATCAGCCCCAGCATTTT.

The CDR3: CASRTTGFYDTQYF. In nucleotides, the CDR3 is TGTGCCAGTAGGACCACCGGTTTTTACGATACGCAGTATTTT. The gene calls are TRBV2 and TRBJ2-3; D not resolved. V dropped 9 bases and J dropped 6 bases, with 19 bases sitting between them. CDR3 length: 14 amino acids. Germline values: CDR1 SNHLY, CDR2 FYNNEI.

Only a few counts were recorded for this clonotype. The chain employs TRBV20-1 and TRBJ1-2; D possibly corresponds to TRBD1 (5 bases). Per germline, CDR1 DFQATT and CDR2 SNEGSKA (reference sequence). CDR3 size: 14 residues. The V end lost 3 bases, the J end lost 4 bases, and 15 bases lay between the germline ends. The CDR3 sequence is CSASGPGNGYGYTF. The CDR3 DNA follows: TGCAGTGCTAGTGGCCCAGGGAACGGCTATGGCTACACCTTC.

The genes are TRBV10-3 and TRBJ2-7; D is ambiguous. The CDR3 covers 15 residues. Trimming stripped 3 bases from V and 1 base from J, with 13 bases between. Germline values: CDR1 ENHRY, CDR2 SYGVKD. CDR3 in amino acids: CAISETLGQSYEQYF. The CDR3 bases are TGTGCCATCAGTGAAACCCTAGGCCAGTCCTACGAGCAGTACTTC.

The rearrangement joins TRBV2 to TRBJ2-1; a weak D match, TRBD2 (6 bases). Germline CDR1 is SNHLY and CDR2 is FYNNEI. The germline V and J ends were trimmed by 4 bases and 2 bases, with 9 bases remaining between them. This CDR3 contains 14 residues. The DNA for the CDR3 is TGTGCCAGCAGTGTTCGGGAGACCTACAATGAGCAGTTCTTC. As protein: CASSVRETYNEQFF.